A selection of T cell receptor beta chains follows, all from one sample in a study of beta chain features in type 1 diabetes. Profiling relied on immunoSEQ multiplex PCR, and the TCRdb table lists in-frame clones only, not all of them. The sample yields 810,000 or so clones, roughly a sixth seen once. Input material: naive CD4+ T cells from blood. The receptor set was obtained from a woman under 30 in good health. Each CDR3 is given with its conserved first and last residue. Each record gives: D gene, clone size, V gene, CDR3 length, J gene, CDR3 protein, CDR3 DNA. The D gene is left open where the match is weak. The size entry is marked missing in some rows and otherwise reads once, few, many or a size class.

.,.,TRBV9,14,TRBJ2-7,CASRQKYRANEQYF,TGTGCCAGCAGACAAAAATACAGGGCGAACGAGCAGTACTTC
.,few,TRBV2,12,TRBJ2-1,CAGARPYNEQFF,TGTGCCGGGGCTAGACCTTACAATGAGCAGTTCTTC
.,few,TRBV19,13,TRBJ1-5,CASSIAGNQPQHF,TGTGCCAGTAGTATAGCGGGCAATCAGCCCCAGCATTTT
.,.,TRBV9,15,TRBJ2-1,CASSVGGLLYNEQFF,TGTGCCAGCAGCGTAGGTGGGCTATTATACAATGAGCAGTTCTTC
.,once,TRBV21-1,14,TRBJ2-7,CASSKRGTSYEQYF,TGTGCCAGCAGCAAACGCGGGACCTCCTACGAGCAGTACTTC
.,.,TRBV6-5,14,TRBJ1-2,CASRPPAEPYGYTF,TGTGCCAGCAGACCCCCAGCGGAGCCCTATGGCTACACCTTC
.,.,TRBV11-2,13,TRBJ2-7,CASRREGNYEQYF,TGTGCCAGCAGACGTGAAGGGAACTACGAGCAGTACTTC
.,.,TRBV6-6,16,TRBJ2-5,CASSYSMSRDFSRYYF,TGTGCCAGCAGTTACTCGATGTCTAGGGACTTCTCTCGTTATTACTTC
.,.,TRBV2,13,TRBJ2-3,CASNRVETDTQYF,TGTGCCAGCAACAGGGTGGAGACAGATACGCAGTATTTT
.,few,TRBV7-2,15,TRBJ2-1,CASSLTHGSYNEQFF,TGTGCCAGCAGCTTAACCCACGGCTCCTACAATGAGCAGTTCTTC
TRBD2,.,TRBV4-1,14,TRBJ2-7,CASRAAGGLGEQYF,TGCGCCAGCAGAGCAGCGGGAGGGCTGGGCGAGCAGTACTTC
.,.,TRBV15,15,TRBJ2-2,CATSRRRVGTGELFF,TGTGCCACCAGCAGACGCAGGGTCGGGACCGGGGAGCTGTTTTTT
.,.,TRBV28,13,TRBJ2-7,CASSFVADTEQYF,TGTGCCAGCAGTTTTGTAGCGGACACCGAGCAGTACTTC
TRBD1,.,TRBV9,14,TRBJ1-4,CASSAGQGSGKLFF,TGTGCCAGCAGCGCGGGACAGGGGTCTGGAAAACTGTTTTTT
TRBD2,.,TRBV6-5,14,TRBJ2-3,CASSPTSDIDTQYF,TGTGCCAGCAGCCCGACTAGCGATATAGATACGCAGTATTTT
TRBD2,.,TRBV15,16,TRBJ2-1,CATSREASGSRNEQFF,TGTGCCACCAGCAGAGAAGCTAGCGGGTCAAGGAATGAGCAGTTCTTC
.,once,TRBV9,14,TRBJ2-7,CASSVGPHSYEQYF,TGTGCCAGCAGCGTAGGGCCCCACTCCTACGAGCAGTACTTC
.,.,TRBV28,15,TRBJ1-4,CASSPDGGVGFGLFF,TGTGCCAGCAGCCCCGACGGAGGGGTTGGTTTCGGACTGTTTTTT
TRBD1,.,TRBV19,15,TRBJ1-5,CASSGTGGANQPQHF,TGTGCCAGTAGTGGGACAGGGGGCGCGAATCAGCCCCAGCATTTT
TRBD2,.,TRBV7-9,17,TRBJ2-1,CASSLGKRESSYNEQFF,TGTGCCAGCAGCCTCGGGAAGCGGGAGAGCTCCTACAATGAGCAGTTCTTC
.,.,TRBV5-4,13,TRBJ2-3,CASSLAATEHQYF,TGTGCCAGCAGCTTGGCCGCCACGGAACACCAGTATTTT
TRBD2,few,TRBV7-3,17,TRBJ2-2,CASSLDLRGSRPGELFF,TGTGCCAGCAGCTTAGATCTTCGCGGGAGTCGTCCCGGGGAGCTGTTTTTT
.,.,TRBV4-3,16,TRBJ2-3,CASSQGSGPSTDTQYF,TGCGCCAGCAGCCAAGGGAGCGGGCCTAGCACAGATACGCAGTATTTT
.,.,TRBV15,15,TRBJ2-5,CATSKPSSRKETQYF,TGTGCCACCAGCAAACCGAGCAGCAGGAAAGAGACCCAGTACTTC
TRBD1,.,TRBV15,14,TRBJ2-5,CATSRRGLEETQYF,TGTGCCACCAGCAGAAGGGGGCTGGAAGAGACCCAGTACTTC
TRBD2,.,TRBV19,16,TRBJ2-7,CASSTRILAGDEEQYF,TGTGCCAGTAGTACCCGAATACTAGCGGGAGACGAGGAGCAGTACTTC
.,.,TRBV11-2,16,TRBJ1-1,CASRPSQVGSITEAFF,TGTGCCAGCAGACCATCTCAGGTCGGATCGATCACTGAAGCTTTCTTT